The next 27 T cell receptor beta chains were all read from a single sample in a study of T cell repertoires in cytomegalovirus infection. TCRdb re-called the reads with MiXCR, one entry per CDR3 protein. The sample holds approximately 140,000 distinct CDR3 sequences, around 25% seen once. For these receptors, no antigen is known. Sequencing was done on a sample of PBMCs, sequenced either directly or after in vitro stimulation (not recorded which). The receptors derive from a human donor in good health (CMV status not recorded). Some clones in this sample may be carry-over from other donors' samples.

DNA of the CDR3: TGTGCCAGCAGCCAAGCCAGGGGTGGAAACACCATATATTTT. It encodes CASSQARGGNTIYF. The V gene is TRBV4-2, the J gene TRBJ1-3; tentative D call: TRBD1 (6 bases). V lost 1 base to trimming and J lost 3 bases, with 7 bases between them. Germline V gives CDR1 LGHNA, CDR2 YNFKEQ. The CDR3 contains 14 residues.

The chain employs TRBV12-5 and TRBJ2-3; D not resolved. CDR1 is LGHNT and CDR2 is FRNRAP in the germline V gene. This CDR3 comprises 11 residues. V lost 7 bases and J 5 bases, leaving 7 bases between the germline ends. CDR3 protein: CASASGDTQYF. The DNA for the CDR3 is TGTGCTAGTGCCTCGGGAGATACGCAGTATTTT.

The chain combines TRBV6-2 or TRBV6-3 with TRBJ2-1, with TRBD2 matching over 10 bases. In germline, CDR1 is MNHEY, CDR2 SVGEGT. The CDR3 is made up of 16 amino acids. V shed 2 bases and J 4 bases; nucleotides not matched to a gene: 5. The CDR3, as DNA: TGTGCCAGCAGTTACGCAGCGGGAGGGGGTTACAATGAGCAGTTCTTC. Translated, it gives CASSYAAGGGYNEQFF.

Concerning this clonotype: A read error may account for a junction end that differs from germline. The chain employs TRBV7-2 and TRBJ2-6; maybe TRBD2 (6 bases). The CDR3 has 19 residues. Germline-derived CDR1 and CDR2 are SGHTA and FQGNSA. CDR3 nucleotide sequence: TGTGCCAGCAGCCCCCCCCGCGGGACCGGTCCAACCGGGGCCAACGTCCAGACTTTC. Translated: CASSPPRGTGPTGANVQTF.

The CDR3 here is CASREQGDLWAFF. The CDR3 DNA follows: TGTGCCAGCCGGGAACAGGGTGACTTGTGGGCTTTCTTT. V usage is TRBV27 and J usage is TRBJ1-1; possible D gene TRBD1, 6 bases. The CDR3 spans 13 residues. Germline loops: CDR1 MNHEY, CDR2 SMNVEV (reference sequence). Trimming shortened V by 8 bases and J by 11 bases, and 21 bases separated the two germline ends.

The V call is TRBV24-1, the J call TRBJ2-1, with 7 bases fitting TRBD2. V shed 4 bases, J shed 7 bases, and the junction held 18 bases outside the gene matches. There are 18 residues in the CDR3. CDR1 and CDR2 (germline): KGHDR, SFDVKD. The CDR3 nucleotides read TGTGCCACCAGTGAACCACCGCACCTGGGACTAAGCAATAATGAGCAGTTCTTC. It yields the protein CATSEPPHLGLSNNEQFF.

This rearrangement joins TRBV5-6 to TRBJ2-7; no clear D. CDR3 length: 11 amino acids. The germline gives CDR1 SGHDT, CDR2 YYEEEE. Trimming took off 1 base at V and 5 bases at J, with 4 bases between the two ends. CDR3 DNA sequence: TGTGCCAGCAGCTTGCTAGACGAGCAGTACTTC. It yields the protein CASSLLDEQYF.

V is TRBV19 and J is TRBJ1-2; TRBD1 is a possible D gene (6 bases). The CDR3 runs 12 residues. V lost 5 bases and J lost 4, with 8 bases in between. The germline V gene encodes CDR1 LNHDA and CDR2 SQIVND (reference sequence). The chain's CDR3 is CASSVDSYGYTF. The CDR3 DNA sequence: TGTGCCAGTAGTGTGGACAGCTATGGCTACACCTTC.

The chain combines TRBV5-5 with TRBJ2-1; 10 bases match TRBD1. Germline CDR1 SGHKS, CDR2 YYEKEE (reference sequence). This CDR3 is built from 17 residues. Trimming cost V 4 bases and J 4 bases; bases outside gene matches: 11. The chain's CDR3 is CASSSPRTGGPYNEQFF. The CDR3 DNA reads as TGTGCCAGCAGCAGCCCACGGACAGGGGGTCCTTACAATGAGCAGTTCTTC.

Many counts were recorded for this clonotype. This chain links TRBV6-6 with TRBJ1-1; perhaps TRBD1 as D (6 bases). The CDR3 runs to 15 residues. Per germline, CDR1 MNHNY and CDR2 SVGAGI (reference sequence). Trimming shortened V by 7 bases and J by 1 base, and 16 bases separated the two germline ends. Written as DNA, the CDR3 is TGTGCCAGCACCGCACCGGACAGTAAGAACACTGAAGCTTTCTTT. This translates into CASTAPDSKNTEAFF.

In its sample, this clonotype was seen a few times. The chain uses TRBV10-1 and TRBJ2-3; 8 bases are a match to TRBD2. This CDR3 is built from 17 residues. V gave up 0 bases and J gave up 1 base; unmatched junction bases: 6. Germline CDR1 is WNHNN and CDR2 is SYGVQD (reference sequence). This CDR3 reads CASSESRAGAGTDTQYF. DNA for the CDR3: TGCGCCAGCAGTGAGTCGAGAGCGGGAGCGGGCACAGATACGCAGTATTTT.

The rearrangement joins TRBV12-3 or TRBV12-4 to TRBJ1-6; TRBD1 is a possible D gene (5 bases). The CDR3 spans 17 residues. Trimming removed 0 bases from V and 6 bases from J, with 15 bases in between. The CDR3 is CASSLARGSRGNSPLHF. As DNA, the CDR3 is TGTGCCAGCAGTTTAGCGCGGGGCTCGCGGGGTAATTCACCCCTCCACTTT.

The gene calls are TRBV6-5 and TRBJ2-5; D tentatively reads TRBD1 or TRBD2 (6 bases each). Germline lookup yields CDR1 MNHEY and CDR2 SVGAGI. V gave up 6 bases and J gave up 4 bases, with 18 bases separating them. The CDR3 is made up of 15 amino acids. The CDR3 region is CASSPPGGGSETQYF. The CDR3, as DNA: TGTGCCAGCAGCCCCCCCGGGGGCGGATCAGAGACCCAGTACTTC.

The V call is TRBV12-3 or TRBV12-4, the J call TRBJ1-1; perhaps TRBD1 as D (5 bases). The ends were cut back, 1 base at V and 2 bases at J, with 8 bases in the middle. The CDR3 loop spans 14 amino acids. CDR3: CASSLVGDNTEAFF. CDR3 nucleotides: TGTGCCAGCAGTTTAGTAGGGGATAACACTGAAGCTTTCTTT.

The chain has TRBV29-1 and TRBJ2-2, with D uncertain. The germline V gene has CDR1 SQVTM and CDR2 ANQGSEA. The CDR3 consists of 14 residues. Trimming stripped 3 bases from V and 3 bases from J, with 11 bases between. In nucleotides, the CDR3 is TGCAGCGTTGAGGGCTTAAGGGACACCGGGGAGCTGTTTTTT. Its translation: CSVEGLRDTGELFF.

This clonotype was detected many times. The CDR3 loop reads CASSLGAGRGFWTQYF. CDR3 DNA sequence: TGTGCCAGCAGCTTAGGGGCGGGCCGCGGGTTTTGGACCCAGTACTTC. J is TRBJ2-5 and V is TRBV7-8, with a tentative D call TRBD2 (5 bases). Germline lookup yields CDR1 SGHVS and CDR2 FQNEAQ. CDR3 size: 16 residues. V was pared by 1 base and J by 7 bases, with 19 bases between. Full variable domain (missing parts from reference TRBV7-8 and TRBJ2-5): GAGVSQSPRYKVAKRGQDVALRCDPISGHVSLFWYQQALGQGPEFLTYFQNEAQLDKSGLPSDRFFAERPEGSVSTLKIQRTQQEDSAVYLCASSLGAGRGFWTQYFGPGTRLLVL.

This clonotype was seen only a few times. The J gene is TRBJ1-1, the V gene TRBV19; a weak D match, TRBD1 (6 bases). Per germline, CDR1 LNHDA and CDR2 SQIVND (reference sequence). This CDR3 comprises 19 residues. V was trimmed by 5 bases and J by 4 bases, leaving 29 bases between them. This CDR3 reads CASSALTIGGGAWSTEAFF. The DNA for the CDR3 is TGTGCCAGTAGTGCCCTCACGATTGGGGGGGGGGCTTGGAGCACTGAAGCTTTCTTT.

This clonotype was found many times. The chain recombines TRBV28 with TRBJ1-5; D remains ambiguous. Germline V gene lookup returns CDR1 MDHEN and CDR2 SYDVKM. CDR3 length equals 14 residues. V shed 6 bases and J shed 0 bases, with 9 bases lying between them. The CDR3 spells CASSMGGSNQPQHF. CDR3 nucleotide sequence: TGTGCCAGCAGCATGGGAGGTAGCAATCAGCCCCAGCATTTT.

The chain links TRBV24-1 to TRBJ2-3; 7 bases are shared with TRBD1. This CDR3 contains 18 residues. CDR1 and CDR2 from the germline V gene are KGHDR and SFDVKD. Unmatched junction bases numbered 13, after V lost 3 bases and J lost 2 bases. The CDR3 loop reads CATSDPTWQGDLTDTQYF. In DNA, the CDR3 is TGTGCCACCAGTGATCCCACTTGGCAGGGGGATCTCACAGATACGCAGTATTTT.

The table lists this clonotype with many counts. The chain joins TRBV19 to TRBJ1-4, with D unresolved. The CDR3 contains 16 residues. The V end lost 4 bases, the J end lost 0 bases, and 12 bases lay between the germline ends. CDR1 is LNHDA and CDR2 is SQIVND in the germline V gene (reference sequence). The CDR3 region has the DNA TGTGCCAGTAGTACAGCCGGACGGGCAACTAATGAAAAACTGTTTTTT. Translating gives CASSTAGRATNEKLFF.

This clonotype has more than one count but fewer than ten. V is TRBV29-1 and J is TRBJ1-1; a weak D match, TRBD1 (5 bases). CDR1 is SQVTM and CDR2 is ANQGSEA in the germline V gene. The CDR3 is 13 amino acids. V was pared by 3 bases and J by 7 bases, with 15 bases between. Here the CDR3 DNA reads TGCAGCGTTGAGGGTGGCGGGACTCATGAAGCTTTCTTT. Its translation: CSVEGGGTHEAFF.

V gene TRBV20-1 combines with J gene TRBJ1-1, with TRBD1 as a possible D gene (5 bases). Germline V CDR1 and CDR2: DFQATT, SNEGSKA (reference sequence). This CDR3 comprises 15 residues. The V end was cut by 0 bases, the J end by 0 bases, with 11 bases between. The CDR3, as DNA: TGCAGTGCTAGAGATCATACAGGTATGAACACTGAAGCTTTCTTT. It translates to CSARDHTGMNTEAFF.

This clonotype was counted only a few times. CDR3 residues: CASSQDRGLAATGELFF. CDR3 bases: TGCGCCAGCAGCCAAGACCGGGGACTAGCGGCAACCGGGGAGCTGTTTTTT. The chain carries TRBV4-1 and TRBJ2-2; 11 nucleotides line up with TRBD2. The CDR3 loop spans 17 amino acids. Per germline, CDR1 MGHRA and CDR2 YSYEKL. J was trimmed by 5 bases and V by 0 bases; bases with no gene match: 5.

The table lists this clonotype with a few counts. This sequence joins TRBV7-7 and TRBJ2-7; D unclear. With 2 bases removed from V and 2 bases from J, the gap between germline ends came to 7 bases. Germline CDR1 SSHAT, CDR2 FNYEAQ (reference sequence). The CDR3 totals 13 residues. CDR3 region: CASSLSGAYEQYF. CDR3 sequence (DNA): TGTGCCAGCAGCTTAAGTGGCGCCTACGAGCAGTACTTC.

This clonotype has only a few counts. CDR3 residues: CASRGPFGGGDQYF. In nucleotides, the CDR3 is TGTGCCAGCAGAGGCCCCTTTGGGGGAGGCGATCAGTACTTC. The J gene is TRBJ2-7, the V gene TRBV6-6, with D possibly being TRBD2 (6 bases). This CDR3 has 14 residues. Trimming left V 6 bases short and J 10 bases short, with 22 bases between. CDR1 MNHNY and CDR2 SVGAGI come from the germline V gene (reference sequence).

This clonotype appeared once. The chain uses TRBV11-2 and TRBJ2-2; D remains ambiguous. The V and J ends lost 3 bases and 4 bases respectively, with 12 bases between them. CDR1 is SGHAT and CDR2 is FQNNGV in the germline V gene. The CDR3 loop spans 15 amino acids. The CDR3 DNA follows: TGTGCCAGCAGCTTGCCCACTACCCTCACCGGGGAGCTGTTTTTT. Protein product: CASSLPTTLTGELFF.

J is TRBJ2-4 and V is TRBV20-1; 8 positions match TRBD2. The germline CDR1 and CDR2 sequences are DFQATT and SNEGSKA (reference sequence). The CDR3 is made up of 13 amino acids. Losses at the gene ends were 5 bases for V and 6 bases for J; bases not matched to a gene: 6. The CDR3 sequence: CSAWTSQGNIQYF. CDR3 nucleotides: TGCAGTGCTTGGACTAGCCAGGGAAACATTCAGTACTTC.